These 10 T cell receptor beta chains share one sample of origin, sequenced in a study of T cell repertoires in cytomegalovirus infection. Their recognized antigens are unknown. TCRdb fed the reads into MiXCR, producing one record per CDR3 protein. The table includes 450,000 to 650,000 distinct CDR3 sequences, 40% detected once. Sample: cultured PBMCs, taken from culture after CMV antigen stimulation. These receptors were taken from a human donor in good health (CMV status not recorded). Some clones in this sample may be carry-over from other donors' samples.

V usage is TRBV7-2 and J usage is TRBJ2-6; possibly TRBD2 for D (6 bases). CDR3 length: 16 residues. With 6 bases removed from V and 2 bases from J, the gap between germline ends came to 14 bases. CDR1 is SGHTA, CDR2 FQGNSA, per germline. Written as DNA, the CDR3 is TGTGCCAGCAGTTGGACAACTAGCACTGGGGCCAACGTCCTGACTTTC. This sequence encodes CASSWTTSTGANVLTF.

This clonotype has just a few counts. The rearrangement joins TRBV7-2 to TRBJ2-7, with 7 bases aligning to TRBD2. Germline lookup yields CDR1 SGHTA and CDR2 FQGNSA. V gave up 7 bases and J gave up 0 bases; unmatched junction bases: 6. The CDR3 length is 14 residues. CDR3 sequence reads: CASTREWGSYEQYF. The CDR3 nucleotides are TGTGCCAGCACGCGGGAGTGGGGCTCCTACGAGCAGTACTTC.

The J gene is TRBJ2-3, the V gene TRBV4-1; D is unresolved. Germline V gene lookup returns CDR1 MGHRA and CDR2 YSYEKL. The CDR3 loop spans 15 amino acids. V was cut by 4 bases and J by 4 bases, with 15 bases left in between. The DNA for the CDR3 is TGCGCCAGCAGCCTGACCCATCCCCCCCCAGATACGCAGTATTTT. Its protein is CASSLTHPPPDTQYF.

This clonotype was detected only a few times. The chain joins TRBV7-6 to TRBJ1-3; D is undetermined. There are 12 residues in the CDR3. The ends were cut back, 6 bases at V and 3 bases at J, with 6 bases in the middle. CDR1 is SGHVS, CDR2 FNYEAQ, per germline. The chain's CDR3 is CASRRGGNTIYF. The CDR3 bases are TGTGCCAGCAGAAGAGGTGGAAACACCATATATTTT.

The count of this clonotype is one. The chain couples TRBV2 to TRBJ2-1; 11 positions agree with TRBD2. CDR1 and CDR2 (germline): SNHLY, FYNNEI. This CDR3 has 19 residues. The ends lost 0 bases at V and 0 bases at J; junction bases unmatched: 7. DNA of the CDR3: TGTGCCAGCAGTGAAGCGCGACTAGCGGGGAAAAGCTCCTACAATGAGCAGTTCTTC. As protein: CASSEARLAGKSSYNEQFF.

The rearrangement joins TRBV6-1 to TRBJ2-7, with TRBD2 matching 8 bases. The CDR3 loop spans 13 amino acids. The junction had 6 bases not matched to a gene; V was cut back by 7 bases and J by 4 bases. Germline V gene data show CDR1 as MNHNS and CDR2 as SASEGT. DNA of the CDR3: TGTGCCAGCATATCGCGGGGGGTGTACGAGCAGTACTTC. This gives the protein CASISRGVYEQYF.

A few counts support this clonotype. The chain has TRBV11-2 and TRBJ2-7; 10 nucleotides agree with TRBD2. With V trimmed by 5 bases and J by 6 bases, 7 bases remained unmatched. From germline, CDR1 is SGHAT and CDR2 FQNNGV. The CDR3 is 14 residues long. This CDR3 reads CASSRAGGPFEQYF. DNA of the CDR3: TGTGCCAGCAGCCGAGCGGGAGGGCCATTCGAGCAGTACTTC. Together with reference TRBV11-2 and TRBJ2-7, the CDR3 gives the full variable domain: EAGVAQSPRYKIIEKRQSVAFWCNPISGHATLYWYQQILGQGPKLLIQFQNNGVVDDSQLPKDRFSAERLKGVDSTLKIQPAKLEDSAVYLCASSRAGGPFEQYFGPGTRLTVT.

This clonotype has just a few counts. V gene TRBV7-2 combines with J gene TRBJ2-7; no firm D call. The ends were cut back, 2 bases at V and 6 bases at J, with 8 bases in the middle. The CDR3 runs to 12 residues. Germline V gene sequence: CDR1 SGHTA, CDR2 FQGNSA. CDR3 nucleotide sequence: TGTGCCAGCAGCTTAAGTCTAGTCGAGCAGTACTTC. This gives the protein CASSLSLVEQYF.

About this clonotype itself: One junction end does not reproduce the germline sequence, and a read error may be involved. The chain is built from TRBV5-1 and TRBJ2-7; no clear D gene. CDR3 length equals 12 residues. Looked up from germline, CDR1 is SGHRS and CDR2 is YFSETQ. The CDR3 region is CASSTDGYGQYF. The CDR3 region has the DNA TGCGCCAGCAGCACGGACGGCTACGGGCAGTACTTC.

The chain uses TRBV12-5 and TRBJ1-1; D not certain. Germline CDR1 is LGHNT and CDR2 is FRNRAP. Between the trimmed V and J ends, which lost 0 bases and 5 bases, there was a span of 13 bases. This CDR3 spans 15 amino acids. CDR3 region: CASGLVLTLDTEAFF. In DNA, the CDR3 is TGTGCTAGTGGTTTGGTATTGACGCTGGATACTGAAGCTTTCTTT.